Listed below are T cell receptor beta chains from one sample, sequenced in a study of T-cell reconstitution after alpha-beta-depleted transplantation in children. TCRdb reprocessed the PCR reads with MiXCR, giving one entry per CDR3 protein. Of almost 250,000 distinct CDR3 sequences listed, roughly a quarter are singletons. The input for sequencing was PBMCs, taken before TCRalphabeta/CD19-depleted stem cell transplant. Receptor source: a girl aged 2 to 10 with Fanconi anemia, due to receive a stem cell transplant. CDR3s include the opening cysteine and the closing phenylalanine or tryptophan. Each record gives: CDR3 DNA, CDR3 protein, D gene, V gene, J gene, clone size. D genes are given only for firm matches. Where a row states a size, it is once, few, many or the class of an expanded clone; other rows omit it.

cdr3_nt: TGTGCCAGCAGCTTAGAGAGCGGGAGAACGGACAATGAGCAGTTCTTC
cdr3_aa: CASSLESGRTDNEQFF
d_call: TRBD2
v_call: TRBV7-6
j_call: TRBJ2-1
clone_size: few

cdr3_nt: TGCAGCGTTGAGGGGGCGTCGAACGGTGGGACCCAGTACTTC
cdr3_aa: CSVEGASNGGTQYF
d_call: NA
v_call: TRBV29-1
j_call: TRBJ2-5
clone_size: many

cdr3_nt: TGCGCCAGCAGCTTAGCGGGGAGGTGGGAGACCCAGTACTTC
cdr3_aa: CASSLAGRWETQYF
d_call: TRBD2
v_call: TRBV5-1
j_call: TRBJ2-5
clone_size: NA

cdr3_nt: TGCAGTGCTAGAGATTTCCATCGGGCGGGACGCGGATACGAGCAGTACTTC
cdr3_aa: CSARDFHRAGRGYEQYF
d_call: NA
v_call: TRBV20-1
j_call: TRBJ2-7
clone_size: NA

cdr3_nt: TGTGCCAGCATTGGGCATCTGGGGTTTAAGAACACTGAAGCTTTCTTT
cdr3_aa: CASIGHLGFKNTEAFF
d_call: NA
v_call: TRBV6-1
j_call: TRBJ1-1
clone_size: NA

cdr3_nt: TGTGCCAGCAGCTTAGGCGGGGGGGGCTATGGCTACACCTTC
cdr3_aa: CASSLGGGGYGYTF
d_call: NA
v_call: TRBV7-2
j_call: TRBJ1-2
clone_size: many

cdr3_nt: TGCAGCGTTGAATATGACAGGTACAATGAGCAGTTCTTC
cdr3_aa: CSVEYDRYNEQFF
d_call: NA
v_call: TRBV29-1
j_call: TRBJ2-1
clone_size: many

cdr3_nt: TGTGCCAGCAGTTTGGAGTTAATAGCAAAGCTGTTCTTC
cdr3_aa: CASSLELIAKLFF
d_call: NA
v_call: TRBV12-3/TRBV12-4
j_call: TRBJ2-1
clone_size: many

cdr3_nt: TGTGCCAGCAGTGAATATGCCGACACCGGGGAGCTGTTTTTT
cdr3_aa: CASSEYADTGELFF
d_call: NA
v_call: TRBV25-1
j_call: TRBJ2-2
clone_size: NA

cdr3_nt: TGTGCCAGCAGCCAAGATGGAACTAGCGATTACAATGAGCAGTTCTTC
cdr3_aa: CASSQDGTSDYNEQFF
d_call: TRBD2
v_call: TRBV4-2
j_call: TRBJ2-1
clone_size: once

cdr3_nt: TGTGCCAGCAGCCAGGGCGTGCGGGTATCCTCCTACGAGCAGTACTTC
cdr3_aa: CASSQGVRVSSYEQYF
d_call: NA
v_call: TRBV4-2
j_call: TRBJ2-7
clone_size: many

cdr3_nt: TGTGCCAGCAGTTTACTTCGGGGCAAAGAAGGCGAGCAGTACTTC
cdr3_aa: CASSLLRGKEGEQYF
d_call: NA
v_call: TRBV12-3/TRBV12-4
j_call: TRBJ2-7
clone_size: many

cdr3_nt: TGTGCCACCAGTGAGGGCGGGGGTGGTGATGAGGACGAGCAGTACTTC
cdr3_aa: CATSEGGGGDEDEQYF
d_call: TRBD2
v_call: TRBV24-1
j_call: TRBJ2-7
clone_size: few

cdr3_nt: TGCAGTGCTAACTCTTACTTGGGACCGCAAGAGACCCAGTACTTC
cdr3_aa: CSANSYLGPQETQYF
d_call: NA
v_call: TRBV20-1
j_call: TRBJ2-5
clone_size: many

cdr3_nt: TGTGCCACCAGCAGAGATATGGGGGGCGTGGAGACCCAGTACTTC
cdr3_aa: CATSRDMGGVETQYF
d_call: NA
v_call: TRBV15
j_call: TRBJ2-5
clone_size: few

cdr3_nt: TGTGCCAGCAGCGTAGCGGGAGTAGGGGAGACCCAGTACTTC
cdr3_aa: CASSVAGVGETQYF
d_call: NA
v_call: TRBV9
j_call: TRBJ2-5
clone_size: many

cdr3_nt: TGTGCCAGCAGTGAACAGCGGGAGGGGGTAAATGAGCAGTTCTTC
cdr3_aa: CASSEQREGVNEQFF
d_call: TRBD2
v_call: TRBV2
j_call: TRBJ2-1
clone_size: NA

cdr3_nt: TGTGCCAGCAGCCAAGAAGGCGCGTACTATGGCTACACCTTC
cdr3_aa: CASSQEGAYYGYTF
d_call: NA
v_call: TRBV4-2
j_call: TRBJ1-2
clone_size: many

cdr3_nt: TGTGCCAGCACGTGGGAGCATGGAAACACCATATATTTT
cdr3_aa: CASTWEHGNTIYF
d_call: NA
v_call: TRBV2
j_call: TRBJ1-3
clone_size: NA

cdr3_nt: TGCGCCAGCAGCTCAGACAATGAGCAGTTCTTC
cdr3_aa: CASSSDNEQFF
d_call: NA
v_call: TRBV5-1
j_call: TRBJ2-1
clone_size: NA

cdr3_nt: TGTGCCACCGGGACTAGCAGAGACTCTGGGGCCAACGTCCTGACTTTC
cdr3_aa: CATGTSRDSGANVLTF
d_call: TRBD2
v_call: TRBV3-1
j_call: TRBJ2-6
clone_size: NA

cdr3_nt: TGTGCCAGCAGTCCGACAGGGGGTAACTATGGCTACACCTTC
cdr3_aa: CASSPTGGNYGYTF
d_call: TRBD1
v_call: TRBV28
j_call: TRBJ1-2
clone_size: few

cdr3_nt: TGTGCCAGCACCTCCAACCCGGGGAGCGGCGAGCAGTACTTC
cdr3_aa: CASTSNPGSGEQYF
d_call: NA
v_call: TRBV12-3/TRBV12-4
j_call: TRBJ2-7
clone_size: many

cdr3_nt: TGTGCCAGCAGTTCGACAGGGAAGGTGGAAAAACTGTTTTTT
cdr3_aa: CASSSTGKVEKLFF
d_call: TRBD1
v_call: TRBV12-3/TRBV12-4
j_call: TRBJ1-4
clone_size: few

cdr3_nt: TGTGCCAGCAGTTACTCGATGTCTAGCGGGGGGCTTGCTGGAAACATTCAGTACTTC
cdr3_aa: CASSYSMSSGGLAGNIQYF
d_call: TRBD2
v_call: TRBV6-5
j_call: TRBJ2-4
clone_size: NA

cdr3_nt: TGCAGCGTATCACCGTTCACGGGAGATACGCAGTATTTT
cdr3_aa: CSVSPFTGDTQYF
d_call: NA
v_call: TRBV29-1
j_call: TRBJ2-3
clone_size: NA

cdr3_nt: TGTGCCAGCAGTCCAAGGGGGACAGTCAATGAGCAGTTCTTC
cdr3_aa: CASSPRGTVNEQFF
d_call: TRBD1
v_call: TRBV12-3/TRBV12-4
j_call: TRBJ2-1
clone_size: NA

cdr3_nt: TGTGCCAGCAGCTCACATAGCACAGATACGCAGTATTTT
cdr3_aa: CASSSHSTDTQYF
d_call: NA
v_call: TRBV7-2
j_call: TRBJ2-3
clone_size: few

cdr3_nt: TGCAGTGCTCGAACTAGCGGGGGGGCGGAGACCCAGTACTTC
cdr3_aa: CSARTSGGAETQYF
d_call: TRBD2
v_call: TRBV20-1
j_call: TRBJ2-5
clone_size: few

cdr3_nt: TGTGCCATCAGTGGGGGTAGAATGGAGACCCAGTACTTC
cdr3_aa: CAISGGRMETQYF
d_call: NA
v_call: TRBV10-3
j_call: TRBJ2-5
clone_size: NA

cdr3_nt: TGCGCCAGCAGCGTATTAGACAGGGGGCGAGGGGCCAACGTCCTGACTTTC
cdr3_aa: CASSVLDRGRGANVLTF
d_call: TRBD1
v_call: TRBV5-1
j_call: TRBJ2-6
clone_size: NA

cdr3_nt: TGCAGTGGACGACAGGACCCTGGAAACACCATATATTTT
cdr3_aa: CSGRQDPGNTIYF
d_call: NA
v_call: TRBV20-1
j_call: TRBJ1-3
clone_size: NA

cdr3_nt: TGTGCCAGCAGCTTAACGGCAGGGTTGGCAAACATTCAGTACTTC
cdr3_aa: CASSLTAGLANIQYF
d_call: NA
v_call: TRBV7-3
j_call: TRBJ2-4
clone_size: many

cdr3_nt: TGTGCCAGCAGTTTGACGCAGACCCAGTACTTC
cdr3_aa: CASSLTQTQYF
d_call: NA
v_call: TRBV12-3/TRBV12-4
j_call: TRBJ2-5
clone_size: many

cdr3_nt: TGTGCCAGCAGCTTACAGGCTAGCGGGAGGGCGGAGACCCAGTACTTC
cdr3_aa: CASSLQASGRAETQYF
d_call: TRBD2
v_call: TRBV7-2
j_call: TRBJ2-5
clone_size: many

cdr3_nt: TGCAGTGCTAGCCCGGATCCGACAGATACGCAGTATTTT
cdr3_aa: CSASPDPTDTQYF
d_call: NA
v_call: TRBV20-1
j_call: TRBJ2-3
clone_size: NA

cdr3_nt: TGTGCCAGCAGTGAACTCAATACCGGGACTCCCTTTTACAATGAGCAGTTCTTC
cdr3_aa: CASSELNTGTPFYNEQFF
d_call: NA
v_call: TRBV6-1
j_call: TRBJ2-1
clone_size: NA

cdr3_nt: TGTGCCATCAGTGCTTCGGGACAGCCTCTCGCAGATACGCAGTATTTT
cdr3_aa: CAISASGQPLADTQYF
d_call: TRBD1
v_call: TRBV10-3
j_call: TRBJ2-3
clone_size: NA

cdr3_nt: TGTGCCACTCTCGACACGTCCAGCTACAATGAGCAGTTCTTC
cdr3_aa: CATLDTSSYNEQFF
d_call: NA
v_call: TRBV27
j_call: TRBJ2-1
clone_size: NA

cdr3_nt: TGTGCCAGCACAACCCTATCTGGGGCCAACGTCCTGACTTTC
cdr3_aa: CASTTLSGANVLTF
d_call: NA
v_call: TRBV5-4
j_call: TRBJ2-6
clone_size: NA

cdr3_nt: TGCGCCAGCAGCTTAGGGGAGGATGGCTACACCTTC
cdr3_aa: CASSLGEDGYTF
d_call: NA
v_call: TRBV5-1
j_call: TRBJ1-2
clone_size: few

cdr3_nt: TGTGCCACCACCTACGAGCAGTACTTC
cdr3_aa: CATTYEQYF
d_call: NA
v_call: TRBV24-1
j_call: TRBJ2-7
clone_size: many

cdr3_nt: TGCAGTGCTGGGGATTCTGAGACCCAGTACTTC
cdr3_aa: CSAGDSETQYF
d_call: NA
v_call: TRBV20-1
j_call: TRBJ2-5
clone_size: NA

cdr3_nt: TGTGCCAGCAGCCATAGCCTACAGTCCGTTTGGAGCTACGAGCAGTACTTC
cdr3_aa: CASSHSLQSVWSYEQYF
d_call: NA
v_call: TRBV3-1
j_call: TRBJ2-7
clone_size: NA

cdr3_nt: TGTGCCAGCACCCAAGTTTCGCGTTCAGATACGCAGTATTTT
cdr3_aa: CASTQVSRSDTQYF
d_call: NA
v_call: TRBV2
j_call: TRBJ2-3
clone_size: few

cdr3_nt: TGCAGCGTGGGAACAGGGGTAACAGATACGCAGTATTTT
cdr3_aa: CSVGTGVTDTQYF
d_call: TRBD1
v_call: TRBV29-1
j_call: TRBJ2-3
clone_size: many

cdr3_nt: TGCAGTGCGAGGTTGGAGACTAGATACACCGGGGAGCTGTTTTTT
cdr3_aa: CSARLETRYTGELFF
d_call: NA
v_call: TRBV20-1
j_call: TRBJ2-2
clone_size: once

cdr3_nt: TGTGCCAGCAGTTTTCCGGGAGGGCCCACAGATACGCAGTATTTT
cdr3_aa: CASSFPGGPTDTQYF
d_call: TRBD2
v_call: TRBV12-3/TRBV12-4
j_call: TRBJ2-3
clone_size: few

cdr3_nt: TGTGCCACCAGCAGGGATTATGGTAAAGAGGAAAACATTCAGTACTTC
cdr3_aa: CATSRDYGKEENIQYF
d_call: NA
v_call: TRBV15
j_call: TRBJ2-4
clone_size: many

cdr3_nt: TGTGCCAGCAGTCCGGTGCTAGCGTCGCCCACAGATACGCAGTATTTT
cdr3_aa: CASSPVLASPTDTQYF
d_call: NA
v_call: TRBV27
j_call: TRBJ2-3
clone_size: NA

cdr3_nt: TGCGCCAGCAGCTTTTACAGGGTGGCGAATGAGCAGTTCTTC
cdr3_aa: CASSFYRVANEQFF
d_call: NA
v_call: TRBV5-1
j_call: TRBJ2-1
clone_size: many

cdr3_nt: TGTGCCAGCAGAAGCGGGGGGTCCGAGAGCTACGAGCAGTACTTC
cdr3_aa: CASRSGGSESYEQYF
d_call: TRBD2
v_call: TRBV12-3/TRBV12-4
j_call: TRBJ2-7
clone_size: NA

cdr3_nt: TGTGCCAGTAACAGTCCCAAAAACATTCAGTACTTC
cdr3_aa: CASNSPKNIQYF
d_call: NA
v_call: TRBV28
j_call: TRBJ2-4
clone_size: many

cdr3_nt: TGTGCCAGCAGCGGACAGCCCGTCTCCTACGAGCAGTACTTC
cdr3_aa: CASSGQPVSYEQYF
d_call: NA
v_call: TRBV28
j_call: TRBJ2-7
clone_size: NA

cdr3_nt: TGCAGTGCTAGCCGAACGGACAGTTTCTACGAGCAGTACTTC
cdr3_aa: CSASRTDSFYEQYF
d_call: NA
v_call: TRBV20-1
j_call: TRBJ2-7
clone_size: many

cdr3_nt: TGTGCCAGCGTTGCACAACAGGGGGGCTACAATGAGCAGTTCTTC
cdr3_aa: CASVAQQGGYNEQFF
d_call: TRBD1
v_call: TRBV27
j_call: TRBJ2-1
clone_size: NA

cdr3_nt: TGTGCCAGCAGCTCCTCCCCCGGGACGGTGAATTCACCCCTCCACTTT
cdr3_aa: CASSSSPGTVNSPLHF
d_call: NA
v_call: TRBV7-8
j_call: TRBJ1-6
clone_size: NA

cdr3_nt: TGTGCCAGCAGTGCGGGGAACAATCAGCCCCAGCATTTT
cdr3_aa: CASSAGNNQPQHF
d_call: NA
v_call: TRBV25-1
j_call: TRBJ1-5
clone_size: few